Listed below are T cell receptor beta chains from one sample, sequenced in a study of PD-1 blockade in mismatch repair-deficient tumors. The protocol was immunoSEQ multiplex PCR, while the TCRdb copy is restricted to in-frame clones and leaves out a portion. The table includes under 150,000 clones, about 90% detected once. The sequences come from peripheral blood, collected just over 70 weeks after starting pembrolizumab. All receptors come from an adult with mismatch repair-deficient cancer. Each CDR3 is given with its conserved first and last residue. A D gene is named only where the DNA matches it firmly. The size field is filled for only some rows; it gives once, few, many or a size class.

TRBV30	few	NA	TRBJ1-5	CAWSPGLRQPQHF	TGTGCCTGGAGTCCAGGATTGCGGCAGCCCCAGCATTTT
TRBV4-3	NA	NA	TRBJ2-3	CASSRGGDTQYF	TGCGCCAGCAGCCGAGGCGGGGATACGCAGTATTTT
TRBV5-1	NA	NA	TRBJ2-2	CASSSGFAGELFF	TGCGCCAGCAGCTCAGGGTTTGCCGGGGAGCTGTTTTTT
TRBV19	NA	TRBD2	TRBJ2-1	CASSIAPGLAGTLPSYNEQFF	TGTGCCAGTAGTATAGCCCCGGGACTAGCGGGAACCCTACCCAGCTACAATGAGCAGTTCTTC
TRBV12-5	NA	NA	TRBJ2-7	CASGLDPTVSYEQYF	TGTGCTAGTGGTTTGGACCCGACAGTCTCCTACGAGCAGTACTTC
TRBV27	NA	NA	TRBJ2-5	CASSLYAYRGETQYF	TGTGCCAGCAGTTTATACGCTTATCGAGGGGAGACCCAGTACTTC
TRBV4-2	NA	TRBD1	TRBJ2-2	CASSQVDRGFSGELFF	TGTGCCAGCAGCCAGGTGGACAGGGGGTTTTCCGGGGAGCTGTTTTTT
TRBV29-1	NA	NA	TRBJ1-2	CSVEDGRGYTF	TGCAGCGTCGAGGACGGACGAGGGTACACCTTC
TRBV4-1	few	TRBD2	TRBJ2-4	CASSSSSGTLAKNIQYF	TGCGCCAGCAGCTCCTCTAGCGGAACCTTAGCCAAAAACATTCAGTACTTC
TRBV5-8	NA	NA	TRBJ2-5	CASSEGNREGETQYF	TGTGCCAGCAGCGAAGGGAACAGGGAGGGAGAGACCCAGTACTTC
TRBV6-6	few	NA	TRBJ1-4	CASSGTGNEKLFF	TGTGCCAGCTCCGGGACGGGGAATGAAAAACTGTTTTTT
TRBV21-1	once	NA	TRBJ2-1	CASSLSSLGQSSYNEQFF	TGTGCCAGCAGCCTGTCATCGTTGGGGCAGAGCTCCTACAATGAGCAGTTCTTC
TRBV6-1	NA	TRBD1	TRBJ1-5	CASSERGQGFQPQHF	TGTGCCAGCAGTGAACGGGGACAGGGGTTTCAGCCCCAGCATTTT
TRBV7-9	NA	TRBD1	TRBJ1-1	CASSPRTGYTEAFF	TGTGCCAGCAGCCCCCGGACAGGGTACACTGAAGCTTTTTTT
TRBV28	NA	TRBD1	TRBJ2-7	CASTDTTGGFPYEQYF	TGTGCCAGCACCGACACAACAGGGGGCTTCCCCTACGAGCAGTACTTC
TRBV18	few	NA	TRBJ1-4	CASSPRWVRSEELFF	TGTGCCAGCTCACCACGTTGGGTCAGGTCCGAGGAACTGTTTTTT
TRBV2	NA	NA	TRBJ2-5	CASSEGPRETQYF	TGTGCCAGCAGTGAAGGGCCACGAGAGACCCAGTACTTC
TRBV29-1	NA	NA	TRBJ2-4	CSVVGDKRDIQYF	TGCAGCGTTGTGGGGGACAAAAGGGACATTCAGTACTTC
TRBV19	NA	TRBD1	TRBJ2-7	CASSLDRGPYEQYF	TGTGCCAGTAGTCTAGACAGGGGCCCCTACGAGCAGTACTTC
TRBV7-9	NA	TRBD1	TRBJ1-4	CASSLGQGGSDEKLFF	TGTGCCAGCAGCCTCGGACAGGGAGGGTCTGATGAAAAACTGTTTTTT
TRBV11-3	NA	TRBD2	TRBJ2-2	CASSPRTSGRGNTGELFF	TGTGCCAGCAGCCCCAGGACTAGCGGGAGGGGGAACACCGGGGAGCTGTTTTTT
TRBV27	NA	NA	TRBJ2-3	CASSLKSTDTQYF	TGTGCCAGCAGTTTAAAGAGCACAGATACGCAGTATTTT
TRBV19	NA	TRBD1	TRBJ2-7	CASSIVAGQEKPYEQYF	TGTGCCAGTAGTATAGTAGCCGGACAGGAGAAGCCCTACGAGCAGTACTTC
TRBV7-9	NA	NA	TRBJ1-3	CASSSPTGRGNTIYF	TGTGCCAGCAGCTCCCCGACAGGCCGCGGAAACACCATATATTTT
TRBV29-1	NA	TRBD2	TRBJ2-7	CSAGGLAGAYEQYF	TGCAGCGCTGGGGGACTAGCGGGAGCCTACGAGCAGTACTTC
TRBV5-1	NA	NA	TRBJ2-2	CASSPNTGELFF	TGCGCCAGCAGTCCGAACACCGGGGAGCTGTTTTTT
TRBV7-9	NA	NA	TRBJ2-1	CASRGMTPRYNEQFF	TGTGCCAGCAGAGGGATGACCCCTAGATACAATGAGCAGTTCTTC